This TCR beta chain originates from a study of regulatory T cells in long-lasting Graves disease. This clonotype has just one count. At one end the junction does not follow the germline gene, possibly because of a read error. The CDR3 extends over 14 amino acids. Germline V gene lookup returns CDR1 LGHNA and CDR2 YNFKEQ. Relying on iRepertoire HTBI primers and Arm-PCR of CDR3 regions, the team built TCR beta libraries. Each CDR3 protein is one row after TCRdb ran MiXCR on the multiplex PCR reads. The sample comprises 300,000 to 350,000 distinct CDR3 sequences, about 18% of which are singletons, and 25% to 35% rests with the top ten. Time point noted: persistent/refractory GD, antithyroid drugs over 5 years with positive TRAb. Researchers made the TCR library from RNA that was extracted from PBMCs.

Material: peripheral blood mononuclear cells (PBMCs), obtained when the disease was refractory, from a patient treated with antithyroid drugs. The chain has TRBV4-2 and TRBJ2-1; TRBD2 agrees at 11 bases. This receptor was taken from a female donor with Graves disease. CDR3 protein: CASSQDGLAGGSIF. The CDR3 DNA is TGTGCCAGCAGCCAAGATGGTCTAGCGGGGGGCTCAATCTTC.